The clone carrying this T cell receptor (beta chain) has at least ten counts. Its antigen is as yet unknown. The data belong to a study of beta chain features in type 1 diabetes. Broader study findings: In type 1 diabetes patients, VDJ junctions had fewer insertions; deletions at these junctions were more frequent. TCRB CDR3 length was moderately but significantly reduced in all four CD4+ subsets of Type 1 diabetes patients.

V lost 5 bases and J lost 3; bases outside the gene matches: 3. The CDR3 spans 14 residues. Germline assignment: CDR1 ENHRY and CDR2 SYGVKD. Reverse transcribing all isolated RNA meant expressed TCRB transcripts were sequenced. TCRdb's copy holds only in-frame clones and misses some; the assay was immunoSEQ multiplex PCR. The sample holds about 150,000 clones; about 10% are singletons and the top ten take roughly 1.3%. Via CD45RO/CCR7/CD25/CD127/CD95/CD27, cells of the CD4+ naive, central memory, regulatory and stem cell-like memory subsets were sorted. The chain recombines TRBV10-3 with TRBJ1-5, with 8 bases that match TRBD1. The sequencing sample was made of naive CD4+ T cells from blood. This receptor was obtained from a man aged 18 to 29 in good health. Here the CDR3 DNA reads TGTGCCATCAGTCGACAGGGGTTCAATCAGCCCCAGCATTTT. This encodes CAISRQGFNQPQHF.